This T cell receptor beta chain was profiled in a study of untreated major depressive disorder. Clones were sequenced by immunoSEQ multiplex PCR, and TCRdb holds only the in-frame ones, with some missing. Of 10,000 to 15,000 clones in the sample, about 90% were seen once. Thawed PBMCs underwent magnetic negative selection for CD4+ T cells. The clonotype originates from a woman in her thirties with major depressive disorder. The sample consisted of CD4+ T cells from PBMCs.

The CDR3 region is CASSLRGQLLATNEKLFF. The CDR3 nucleotides are TGCGCCAGCAGCTTGCGCGGACAGCTACTTGCAACTAATGAAAAACTGTTTTTT. The rearrangement uses TRBV5-1 and TRBJ1-4; tentatively, D is TRBD1 (6 bases). V was cut by 1 base and J by 0 bases, with 16 bases left in between. The CDR3 sequence is 18 residues long. In germline, CDR1 is SGHRS, CDR2 YFSETQ.